These 3 T cell receptor beta chains were all obtained from the same sample, sequenced in a study of early T cells in non-severe SARS-CoV-2 infection. TCRdb re-called the 5' RACE reads with MiXCR, one entry per CDR3 protein. The sample consists of tens of thousands of distinct CDR3 sequences, roughly 13% of them appearing once. Sequencing used whole blood. These receptors were taken from an adult who was a healthcare worker with PCR-confirmed SARS-CoV-2 infection or an uninfected control (not recorded which).

This clonotype was recorded at least ten times. The V call is TRBV5-6, the J call TRBJ2-4, with D unresolved. The V end was cut by 2 bases, the J end by 6 bases, with 12 bases between. From germline, CDR1 is SGHDT and CDR2 YYEEEE. The CDR3 extends over 14 amino acids. The CDR3 sequence is CASSFLTSINIQYF. The CDR3 DNA reads TGTGCCAGCAGCTTTCTGACATCGATAAACATTCAGTACTTC.

The gene calls are TRBV2 and TRBJ2-4; D is possibly TRBD2 (5 bases). Trimming removed 6 bases at V and 2 bases at J, with 17 bases between. The CDR3 covers 16 residues. CDR1 SNHLY and CDR2 FYNNEI come from the germline V gene. CDR3: CASRPPGFVTKNIQYF. The CDR3 nucleotides are TGTGCCAGCAGGCCCCCGGGATTTGTAACCAAAAACATTCAGTACTTC.

In its sample, this clonotype was seen many times. The genes are TRBV6-1 and TRBJ2-2, with 14 bases fitting TRBD2. The CDR3 is 16 amino acids. From germline, CDR1 is MNHNS and CDR2 SASEGT. The V gene end was trimmed by 2 bases and the J gene end by 8 bases; junction bases not matched to a gene: 4. CDR3 loop: CASSEWGLAGAGELFF. The CDR3, as DNA: TGTGCCAGCAGTGAATGGGGACTAGCGGGGGCAGGGGAGCTGTTTTTT.